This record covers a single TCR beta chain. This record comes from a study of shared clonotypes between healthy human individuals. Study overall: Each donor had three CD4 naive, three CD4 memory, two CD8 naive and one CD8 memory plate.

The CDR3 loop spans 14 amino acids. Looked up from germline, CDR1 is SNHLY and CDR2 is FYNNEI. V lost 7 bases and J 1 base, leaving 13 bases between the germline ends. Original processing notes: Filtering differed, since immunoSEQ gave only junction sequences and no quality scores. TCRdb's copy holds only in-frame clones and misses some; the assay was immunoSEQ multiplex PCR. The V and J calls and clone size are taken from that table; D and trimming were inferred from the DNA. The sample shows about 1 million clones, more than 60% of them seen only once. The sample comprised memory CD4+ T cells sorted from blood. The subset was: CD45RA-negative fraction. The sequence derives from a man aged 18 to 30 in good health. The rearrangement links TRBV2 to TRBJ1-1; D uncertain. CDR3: CASNSDRPNTEAFF. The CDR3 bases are TGTGCCAGCAACTCAGACCGCCCGAACACTGAAGCTTTCTTT. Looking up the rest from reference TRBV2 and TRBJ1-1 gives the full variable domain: EPEVTQTPSHQVTQMGQEVILRCVPISNHLYFYWYRQILGQKVEFLVSFYNNEISEKSEIFDDQFSVERPDGSNFTLKIRSTKLEDSAMYFCASNSDRPNTEAFFGQGTRLTVV.